One sample yielded the 27 T cell receptor beta chains listed below, sequenced in a study of Ad26.COV2.S vaccination and SARS-CoV-2 variants. Treatment denoted: some 20 received Ad26.COV2.S at low or high dose, single or two shots; several received placebo; per-sample allocation not given. Collection of samples fell on day 63 after the first vaccine or placebo injection. Method: immunoSEQ multiplex PCR; TCRdb's copy keeps in-frame clones and lacks some. The sample carries roughly 380,000 clones, roughly 84% recorded once. The specimen comprised peripheral blood, sampled in a trial of Ad26.COV2.S vaccine versus placebo. The receptors come from a person aged 18-60 years who received the Ad26.COV2.S COVID-19 vaccine or a placebo.

The rearrangement joins TRBV6-2 or TRBV6-3 to TRBJ2-5, with 15 bases matching TRBD2. The germline V gene has CDR1 MNHEY and CDR2 SVGEGT. The CDR3 loop spans 18 amino acids. Trimming removed 1 base from V and 5 bases from J; junction bases left unmatched: 8. The CDR3 DNA is TGTGCCAGCAGTTACTTCACGGGACTAGCGGGGGGCACGGAGACCCAGTACTTC. It yields the protein CASSYFTGLAGGTETQYF.

The V and J genes are TRBV27 and TRBJ2-2, with D perhaps TRBD1 (6 bases). The CDR3 runs 15 residues. Germline V gene data show CDR1 as MNHEY and CDR2 as SMNVEV (reference sequence). The V gene lost 2 bases and the J gene lost 1 base, with 8 bases spanning the gap. The CDR3 bases are TGTGCCAGCAGTTTAACGGGACAGAACACCGGGGAGCTGTTTTTT. Residues: CASSLTGQNTGELFF.

The V gene is TRBV19, the J gene TRBJ1-1; maybe TRBD1 (6 bases). This CDR3 is 15 amino acids long. Germline V CDR1 and CDR2: LNHDA, SQIVND (reference sequence). Trimming shortened V by 5 bases and J by 0 bases, and 13 bases separated the two germline ends. CDR3 loop: CASSQGQTVNTEAFF. The DNA of the CDR3 is TGTGCCAGTAGTCAAGGACAGACCGTGAACACTGAAGCTTTCTTT.

This clone was seen only a few times. The CDR3 DNA reads TGCGCCAGCAGCTTGGTTTCCACTCAAGAGACCCAGTACTTC. Translating gives CASSLVSTQETQYF. The chain is built from TRBV5-1 and TRBJ2-5; D is ambiguous. The CDR3 sequence is 14 residues long. Per germline, CDR1 SGHRS and CDR2 YFSETQ. V gave up 0 bases and J gave up 2 bases, with 8 bases separating them.

V usage is TRBV7-2 and J usage is TRBJ2-2, with TRBD2 identical over 10 bases. V lost 4 bases to trimming and J lost 2 bases; unmatched junction nucleotides: 4. The CDR3 runs to 16 residues. Per germline, CDR1 SGHTA and CDR2 FQGNSA. CDR3 bases: TGTGCCAGCAGCTCCCTAGCGGGGGTTAACACCGGGGAGCTGTTTTTT. The encoded protein is CASSSLAGVNTGELFF.

The chain joins TRBV2 to TRBJ2-7, with D possibly matching TRBD1 (6 bases). Germline V gives CDR1 SNHLY, CDR2 FYNNEI. This CDR3 contains 12 residues. V dropped 8 bases and J dropped 2 bases, with 10 bases sitting between them. The DNA for the CDR3 is TGTGCCAGCGCGACAGGACCCTACGAGCAGTACTTC. This codes for CASATGPYEQYF.

J is TRBJ2-1 and V is TRBV4-2; 7 bases fit TRBD1. This CDR3 region has 14 residues. CDR1 is LGHNA, CDR2 YNFKEQ, per germline. The ends lost 4 bases at V and 7 bases at J; junction bases unmatched: 7. The CDR3 DNA reads TGTGCCAGCAGCCCGGGATACAGGGGAAATGAGCAGTTCTTC. Protein sequence: CASSPGYRGNEQFF.

This chain joins TRBV5-4 and TRBJ1-5; TRBD1 is a possible D gene (5 bases). The CDR3 consists of 13 residues. CDR1 is SGHNT and CDR2 is YYREEE in the germline V gene (reference sequence). Trimming took 5 bases from V and 3 from J, leaving 9 bases between them. In nucleotides, the CDR3 is TGTGCCAGCAGTTCAGGGTACAATCAGCCCCAGCATTTT. Amino acids: CASSSGYNQPQHF.

The chain has TRBV30 and TRBJ2-2; unclear D gene. The germline V and J ends were trimmed by 5 bases and 5 bases, with 6 bases remaining between them. This CDR3 region has 11 residues. CDR1 is GTSNPN and CDR2 is SVGIG in the germline V gene (reference sequence). CDR3 protein: CAWRATGELFF. The CDR3 nucleotides read TGTGCCTGGCGAGCTACCGGGGAGCTGTTTTTT.

To note about this clone: Other nucleotide sequences from this sample produce the same CDR3. The J gene is TRBJ2-1, the V gene TRBV19; D gene ambiguous. Germline V gene sequence: CDR1 LNHDA, CDR2 SQIVND (reference sequence). The CDR3 has 12 amino acids. V was pared by 1 base and J by 3 bases, with 1 base between. In DNA, the CDR3 is TGTGCCAGTAGTATAGGCTACAATGAGCAGTTCTTC. Protein: CASSIGYNEQFF.

The chain couples TRBV6-5 to TRBJ1-2; D perhaps matches TRBD1 (5 bases). CDR3 length: 15 residues. Germline assignment: CDR1 MNHEY and CDR2 SVGAGI. The V and J ends lost 3 bases and 6 bases respectively, with 17 bases between them. The CDR3 region is CASSYSGGGRDGYTF. The CDR3 DNA follows: TGTGCCAGCAGTTATTCTGGGGGGGGGAGAGATGGCTACACCTTC.

This chain uses TRBV3-1 (or the pseudogene TRBV3-2) with TRBJ1-2; D gene uncertain. Trimming took off 0 bases at V and 0 bases at J, with 8 bases between the two ends. CDR3 length: 15 residues. Germline lookup yields CDR1 LGHDT and CDR2 YNNKEL (reference sequence). The CDR3 sequence is CASSQDTPTNYGYTF. The CDR3 DNA reads as TGTGCCAGCAGCCAAGATACACCGACTAACTATGGCTACACCTTC.

V and J are TRBV9 and TRBJ2-3, with D possibly TRBD1 on 6 matching bases. Germline CDR1 is SGDLS and CDR2 is YYNGEE. This CDR3 contains 16 residues. V dropped 1 base and J dropped 5 bases, with 17 bases sitting between them. In nucleotides, the CDR3 is TGTGCCAGCAGCGTATTCAGGGGTGGGCATGGAGATACGCAGTATTTT. This gives the protein CASSVFRGGHGDTQYF.

V usage is TRBV7-2 and J usage is TRBJ1-2, with D uncertain. Germline loops: CDR1 SGHTA, CDR2 FQGNSA. The V end lost 3 bases, the J end lost 6 bases, and 8 bases lay between the germline ends. CDR3 length: 12 amino acids. The CDR3: CASSFPRNGYTF. CDR3 DNA sequence: TGTGCCAGCAGCTTTCCGCGAAATGGCTACACCTTC.

This clone was counted between two and nine times. The rearrangement joins TRBV3-1 (or the pseudogene TRBV3-2) to TRBJ1-1, with D unresolved. CDR1 LGHDT and CDR2 YNNKEL come from the germline V gene (reference sequence). The CDR3 has 13 residues. V lost 3 bases to trimming and J lost 3 bases, with 8 bases between them. CDR3 amino acids: CASSHGLDTEAFF. CDR3 bases: TGTGCCAGCAGCCATGGATTGGACACTGAAGCTTTCTTT.

In nucleotides, the CDR3 is TGTGCCAGCTCACCCCGACAGGGTAGGTCTAACACTGAAGCTTTCTTT. Translating it yields CASSPRQGRSNTEAFF. The rearrangement uses TRBV18 and TRBJ1-1; 7 nucleotides agree with TRBD1. The CDR3 is 16 residues long. Looked up from germline, CDR1 is KGHSH and CDR2 is LQKENI. V trimming: 3 bases; J trimming: 2 bases; junction bases outside the gene matches: 9.

The chain combines TRBV7-6 with TRBJ1-6; D remains ambiguous. The CDR3 spans 15 residues. The ends were cut back, 1 base at V and 11 bases at J, with 15 bases in the middle. Germline V CDR1 and CDR2: SGHVS, FNYEAQ. In DNA form, the CDR3 reads TGTGCCAGCAGCTTAGAGGGCAGAAAAGGGCCACCCCTCCACTTT. Its protein is CASSLEGRKGPPLHF.

The chain employs TRBV6-6 and TRBJ2-7; TRBD2 might be the D (6 bases). The V gene's germline CDR1 is MNHNY and CDR2 SVGAGI (reference sequence). V shed 3 bases and J shed 3 bases, with 15 bases lying between them. The CDR3 length is 15 residues. The CDR3 coding sequence is TGTGCCAGCAGTTATGCGCGTGGCGGGGACTACGAGCAGTACTTC. Translating gives CASSYARGGDYEQYF.

The chain has TRBV6-5 and TRBJ1-1; D uncertain. Germline V gene lookup returns CDR1 MNHEY and CDR2 SVGAGI. The CDR3 runs 14 residues. Trimming removed 2 bases at V and 3 bases at J, with 10 bases between. The CDR3 coding sequence is TGTGCCAGCAGTTACGATTCTGGGGACACTGAAGCTTTCTTT. Translated, it gives CASSYDSGDTEAFF.

This rearrangement joins TRBV18 to TRBJ1-2, with 9 bases matching TRBD1. J gave up 1 base and V 0 bases, and 3 bases lay outside the gene matches. The CDR3 is 16 residues long. Germline V gene sequence: CDR1 KGHSH, CDR2 LQKENI. CDR3 in DNA: TGTGCCAGCTCACCACCGGGGACAGGGAATAACTATGGCTACACCTTC. Translation gives CASSPPGTGNNYGYTF.

The chain carries TRBV18 and TRBJ1-6; 8 bases map to TRBD1. CDR1 and CDR2 (germline): KGHSH, LQKENI. With 6 bases clipped from V and 9 bases from J, the junction kept 7 bases outside the gene matches. The CDR3 has 14 residues. The chain's CDR3 is CASSAGTGGSPLHF. In DNA, the CDR3 is TGTGCCAGCTCCGCCGGGACAGGCGGTTCACCCCTCCACTTT.

V gene TRBV5-4 combines with J gene TRBJ2-2; D is ambiguous. The germline V gene has CDR1 SGHNT and CDR2 YYREEE (reference sequence). The CDR3 loop spans 14 amino acids. V dropped 4 bases and J dropped 4 bases, with 11 bases sitting between them. The CDR3 loop reads CASSIDPGTGELFF. The CDR3 coding sequence is TGTGCCAGCAGCATCGACCCGGGCACCGGGGAGCTGTTTTTT.

This clone was picked up one time. This CDR3 reads CASSGGTGSNNEQFF. For the CDR3, the DNA is TGCGCCAGCAGCGGCGGGACAGGGTCTAACAATGAGCAGTTCTTC. V and J are TRBV5-1 and TRBJ2-1; TRBD1 matches 9 bases. The CDR3 sequence is 15 residues long. In germline, CDR1 is SGHRS, CDR2 YFSETQ. The V and J ends lost 4 bases and 5 bases, in that order; junction bases with no gene match: 7. Filled out from reference TRBV5-1 and TRBJ2-1, the complete variable domain reads KAGVTQTPRYLIKTRGQQVTLSCSPISGHRSVSWYQQTPGQGLQFLFEYFSETQRNKGNFPGRFSGRQFSNSRSEMNVSTLELGDSALYLCASSGGTGSNNEQFFGPGTRLTVL.

The J gene is TRBJ2-6, the V gene TRBV5-4; TRBD1 agrees at 7 bases. The CDR3 totals 16 residues. V lost 4 bases, J lost 2 bases, and 6 bases stayed unmatched. Germline-derived CDR1 and CDR2 are SGHNT and YYREEE (reference sequence). The CDR3 protein is CASSPLTGTGANVLTF. DNA of the CDR3: TGTGCCAGCAGCCCTCTGACAGGGACTGGGGCCAACGTCCTGACTTTC.

In its sample, this clone ranks as medium-sized. The chain links TRBV3-1 (or the pseudogene TRBV3-2) to TRBJ1-5, with TRBD1 as a possible D gene (5 bases). The CDR3 has 15 amino acids. Germline V gives CDR1 LGHDT, CDR2 YNNKEL (reference sequence). V was pared by 4 bases and J by 7 bases, with 17 bases between. The CDR3 sequence is CASSPSLGGEQPQHF. CDR3 bases: TGTGCCAGCAGCCCCTCCTTGGGAGGGGAGCAGCCCCAGCATTTT.

The chain is built from TRBV12-3 or TRBV12-4 and TRBJ1-1; no firm D call. CDR3 length: 11 amino acids. V dropped 3 bases and J dropped 7 bases, with 6 bases sitting between them. DNA for the CDR3: TGTGCCAGCAGTTTGTTCGGTGAAGCTTTCTTT. Its translation: CASSLFGEAFF.

The chain recombines TRBV5-1 with TRBJ1-2; D unresolved. This CDR3 is built from 15 residues. Germline CDR1 is SGHRS and CDR2 is YFSETQ. V gave up 0 bases and J gave up 1 base, with 10 bases separating them. CDR3 protein: CASSLGPRNNYGYTF. The CDR3 nucleotides are TGCGCCAGCAGCTTGGGCCCCCGGAATAACTATGGCTACACCTTC.